This T cell receptor beta chain was identified during a study of CD8+CD57+ T cells in acquired aplastic anemia. On the study more broadly: The average for DNA from sorted CD4+ and CD8+ cells was roughly 3 ug.

The CDR3 is 15 residues long. V lost 6 bases and J lost 4; bases outside the gene matches: 8. Patients chosen for sequencing had shown CD8+CD57+ cell expansion by flow cytometry. Broader study findings: Patients shared about 30 CD8+ CDR3 sequences with controls.

This clonotype has just a few counts. The antigen is undetermined. Genomic DNA constituted the template upon which TCR beta VDJ and CDR3 profiling was performed. TCRdb analysed the reads with MiXCR anew, one entry per CDR3 protein. The sample has roughly 240,000 distinct CDR3 sequences; around half are singletons. This sequence was found in a human donor with aplastic anemia. This chain joins TRBV12-3 or TRBV12-4 and TRBJ2-7, with 11 bases matching TRBD2. The sequenced sample was sorted CD4+, CD8+, or CD8+CD57+ T cells (not recorded which) from PBMCs. The CDR3 loop reads CASRNSGTSGYEQYF. The CDR3 DNA is TGTGCCAGCAGAAATTCCGGGACTAGCGGTTACGAGCAGTACTTC.